Listed below are T cell receptor beta chains from one sample, sequenced in a study of cytotoxic CD8 clonotypes in ibrutinib-treated CLL. Here immunoSEQ multiplex PCR was the method, and the copy in TCRdb shows in-frame clones only, minus some. This sample has under 150,000 clones, with around 80% found just once. This sample comprised PBMCs, obtained after 36 months of ibrutinib treatment. The receptors stem from a human donor with chronic lymphocytic leukemia. Both conserved end residues are part of each CDR3. A D gene is named only where the DNA matches it firmly. Clone size appears in some rows only: once, few, many, or a class for an expanded clone.

size	V	J	D	DNA	CDR3
NA	TRBV28	TRBJ1-2	NA	TGTGCCAGCAGAAACGGAGCTAACTATGGCTACACCTTC	CASRNGANYGYTF
few	TRBV2	TRBJ2-2	NA	TGTGCCAGCAGCCCTGCCAGGGTCGGAACCGGGGAGCTGTTTTTT	CASSPARVGTGELFF
NA	TRBV7-3	TRBJ2-5	NA	TGTGCCAGCAGCCGGGGACTGCGGGAGACCCAGTACTTC	CASSRGLRETQYF
NA	TRBV7-3	TRBJ2-3	NA	TGTGCCAGCAGCTTTCAGGACGGTGCGGATACGCAGTATTTT	CASSFQDGADTQYF
few	TRBV10-1	TRBJ1-6	NA	TGCGCCAGCAGCGACAGAGGGAATTCACCCCTCCACTTT	CASSDRGNSPLHF
NA	TRBV11-2	TRBJ2-3	NA	TGTGCCAGCAGCTTAGGACGGAGTTATAGCACAGATACGCAGTATTTT	CASSLGRSYSTDTQYF
NA	TRBV5-1	TRBJ2-3	NA	TGCGCCAGCAGCTTGTGGCAGGGAGGCGCAGATACGCAGTATTTT	CASSLWQGGADTQYF
NA	TRBV6-5	TRBJ1-2	TRBD1	TGTGCCAGCAAGATGACAGGGGGCGCAGGCTATGGCTACACCTTC	CASKMTGGAGYGYTF
once	TRBV4-1	TRBJ2-7	NA	TGCGCCAGCAGCCAGACTCTTACCTACGAGCAGTACTTC	CASSQTLTYEQYF
NA	TRBV7-2	TRBJ1-2	NA	TGTGCCAGCAGCCCCTACCAGTTAGGCTACACCTTC	CASSPYQLGYTF
NA	TRBV7-9	TRBJ1-1	NA	TGTGCCAGCAGGCTGACAGTTAACACTGAAGCTTTCTTT	CASRLTVNTEAFF
NA	TRBV5-6	TRBJ2-7	TRBD1	TGTGCCAGCAGCCTCGACAGGGTGTACGAGCAGTACTTC	CASSLDRVYEQYF
once	TRBV19	TRBJ1-6	NA	TGTGCCAGTAGTATGGAGGGCGCGTCCTATAATTCACCCCTCCACTTT	CASSMEGASYNSPLHF
NA	TRBV7-3	TRBJ1-4	TRBD1	TGTGCCAGCAGCCTGCCGGACAGGTCAAACCCGCACATAAATGAAAAACTGTTTTTT	CASSLPDRSNPHINEKLFF
NA	TRBV5-1	TRBJ1-1	TRBD1	TGCGCCACCCGATCCCGGACAGGCAACACTGAAGCTTTCTTT	CATRSRTGNTEAFF
NA	TRBV18	TRBJ1-5	NA	TGTGCCAGCTCACCACCGAATCAGCCCCAGCATTTT	CASSPPNQPQHF
NA	TRBV29-1	TRBJ1-1	TRBD1	TGCAGCGCCGCCGGACAGGGGAGCACTGAAGCTTTCTTT	CSAAGQGSTEAFF
NA	TRBV6-5	TRBJ2-2	NA	TGTGCCAGCAGTTACTCGATTACGAGGGCCGGGGAGCTGTTTTTT	CASSYSITRAGELFF
few	TRBV6-5	TRBJ2-2	NA	TGTGCCAGCAGTTACTCGACCGTTACCGGGGAGCTGTTTTTT	CASSYSTVTGELFF
NA	TRBV5-1	TRBJ1-5	NA	TGCGCCAGCAGCTTGGTTTGGGGGTCAGGTCAGCCCCAGCATTTT	CASSLVWGSGQPQHF
few	TRBV5-4	TRBJ2-7	NA	TGTGCCAGCAGTTCGGGGGTCTACGAGCAGTACTTC	CASSSGVYEQYF
NA	TRBV28	TRBJ1-6	NA	TGTGCCAGCAGACACCAGAGGTCTGGAAGCTCCTATAATTCACCCCTCCACTTT	CASRHQRSGSSYNSPLHF
NA	TRBV19	TRBJ2-1	NA	TGTGCCAGTAGTATAGACAGGGGATCCCTAAATGAGCAGTTCTTC	CASSIDRGSLNEQFF
NA	TRBV2	TRBJ1-2	TRBD1	TGTGCCAGCAGCGGGACAGGGTTATACTATGGCTACACCTTC	CASSGTGLYYGYTF
NA	TRBV5-1	TRBJ2-7	TRBD2	TGCGCCAGCAGCTTGGCCCCACCGGGTAGCGGGAGTGCCTACGAGCAGTACTTC	CASSLAPPGSGSAYEQYF
NA	TRBV11-2	TRBJ2-5	TRBD1	TGTGCCAGCAGCTTAGGAACAGGGGGCGCGGAGACCCAGTACTTC	CASSLGTGGAETQYF